This TCR beta chain was obtained from a study of blood T cell repertoires in COVID-19. Trimming removed 7 bases from V and 4 bases from J; junction bases left unmatched: 9. The V gene's germline CDR1 is SNHLY and CDR2 FYNNEI. The CDR3 has 15 amino acids. Produced via immunoSEQ multiplex PCR; TCRdb's table is partial and in-frame only. The sample shows about 370,000 clones, around 92% of them seen only once. The material sequenced was peripheral blood. This chain uses TRBV2 with TRBJ1-4, with TRBD1 matching 7 bases. The clonotype was recovered from a woman aged 25-40 years with COVID-19, enrolled during active disease. The CDR3 loop is CASIPRGTDNEKLFF. The CDR3 bases are TGTGCCAGCATTCCCCGAGGGACAGATAATGAAAAACTGTTTTTT.